These 32 T cell receptor beta chains share one sample of origin, sequenced in a study of cytomegalovirus exposure and HLA in healthy donors. The primer mix had 60 Vbeta and 13 Jbeta primers. This table comes from immunoSEQ multiplex PCR, and its TCRdb copy is limited to in-frame clones, with some not included. The table has 120,000 or so clones, 78% seen once. Sequenced sample: PBMCs. The receptors derive from a man aged 30 to 45 in good health and CMV-seropositive.

The chain employs TRBV11-2 and TRBJ2-1; TRBD2 aligns across 10 bases. The CDR3 spans 15 residues. With V trimmed by 0 bases and J by 6 bases, 2 bases remained unmatched. Germline CDR1 is SGHAT and CDR2 is FQNNGV. The CDR3 protein is CASSLEAGGVNEQFF. In DNA form, the CDR3 reads TGTGCCAGCAGCTTAGAAGCGGGAGGGGTCAATGAGCAGTTCTTC.

V usage is TRBV30 and J usage is TRBJ1-2, with D unclear. The ends were cut back, 1 base at V and 2 bases at J, with 5 bases in the middle. This CDR3 has 12 amino acids. Germline CDR1 and CDR2: GTSNPN and SVGIG (reference sequence). The CDR3 DNA reads TGTGCCTGGAGTGGAGGGAACTATGGCTACACCTTC. This sequence encodes CAWSGGNYGYTF. The whole variable domain, filled in from reference TRBV30 and TRBJ1-2, reads SQTIHQWPATLVQPVGSPLSLECTVEGTSNPNLYWYRQAAGRGLQLLFYSVGIGQISSEVPQNLSASRPQDRQFILSSKKLLLSDSGFYLCAWSGGNYGYTFGSGTRLTVV.

This clone was seen only once. V and J are TRBV29-1 and TRBJ1-4; possible D gene TRBD1, 5 bases. V was cut by 4 bases and J by 4 bases, with 10 bases left in between. The CDR3 runs 13 residues. Germline CDR1 and CDR2: SQVTM and ANQGSEA. This chain's CDR3 is CSVVTGVNEKLFF. In nucleotides, the CDR3 is TGCAGCGTTGTCACAGGTGTTAATGAAAAACTGTTTTTT. Drawing the rest from reference TRBV29-1 and TRBJ1-4, the complete variable domain is SAVISQKPSRDICQRGTSLTIQCQVDSQVTMMFWYRQQPGQSLTLIATANQGSEATYESGFVIDKFPISRPNLTFSTLTVSNMSPEDSSIYLCSVVTGVNEKLFFGSGTQLSVL.

This clone is categorized as medium-sized. The CDR3 loop is CASSQGGLNTEAFF. Here the CDR3 DNA reads TGTGCCAGCAGCCAAGGAGGGTTGAACACTGAAGCTTTCTTT. This rearrangement joins TRBV4-2 to TRBJ1-1; D is uncertain. The germline V gene encodes CDR1 LGHNA and CDR2 YNFKEQ. This CDR3 has 14 amino acids. Between the trimmed V and J ends, which lost 1 base and 0 bases, there was a span of 6 bases.

This sequence joins TRBV6-1 and TRBJ2-1, with TRBD2 matching 7 bases. With V trimmed by 2 bases and J by 7 bases, 14 bases remained unmatched. CDR1 is MNHNS and CDR2 is SASEGT in the germline V gene. The CDR3 contains 17 residues. The DNA for the CDR3 is TGTGCCAGCAGTGAATTGGGAGCGGGGATTCGTTATAATGAGCAGTTCTTC. Translating it yields CASSELGAGIRYNEQFF.

The chain uses TRBV28 and TRBJ1-1; no clear D. Germline-derived CDR1 and CDR2 are MDHEN and SYDVKM. The ends were cut back, 4 bases at V and 0 bases at J, with 9 bases in the middle. This CDR3 region has 14 residues. The DNA for the CDR3 is TGTGCCAGCAGTTCGGCAGGAATGAACACTGAAGCTTTCTTT. This codes for CASSSAGMNTEAFF.

This chain links TRBV27 with TRBJ1-5; 8 bases are shared with TRBD1. This CDR3 spans 17 amino acids. The trim removed 5 bases at V and 0 bases at J, leaving 9 bases unmatched. Germline V gives CDR1 MNHEY, CDR2 SMNVEV (reference sequence). For the CDR3, the DNA is TGTGCCAGCAGTCCCCGAGACAGGGGAAGTAGCAATCAGCCCCAGCATTTT. It codes for CASSPRDRGSSNQPQHF.

The rearrangement uses TRBV27 and TRBJ2-2, with 8 bases fitting TRBD1. V lost 6 bases, J lost 6 bases, and 15 bases stayed unmatched. The CDR3 length is 17 residues. Germline V gene lookup returns CDR1 MNHEY and CDR2 SMNVEV (reference sequence). The CDR3 spells CASSSLDREFRPGELFF. The DNA for the CDR3 is TGTGCCAGCAGCTCCTTGGACAGGGAATTTCGTCCCGGGGAGCTGTTTTTT.

The rearrangement links TRBV9 to TRBJ1-4, with D possibly TRBD1 on 5 matching bases. Trimming left V 0 bases short and J 6 bases short, with 12 bases between. The CDR3 spans 15 residues. Germline-derived CDR1 and CDR2 are SGDLS and YYNGEE. The CDR3 here is CASSVAGLSHEKLFF. The CDR3 DNA reads as TGTGCCAGCAGCGTAGCGGGACTCAGTCATGAAAAACTGTTTTTT.

The chain couples TRBV28 to TRBJ1-1, with TRBD1 as a possible D gene (5 bases). V gave up 2 bases and J gave up 5 bases, with 12 bases separating them. This CDR3 has 14 amino acids. Germline lookup yields CDR1 MDHEN and CDR2 SYDVKM. The CDR3: CASSLGGRSTEAFF. CDR3 nucleotide sequence: TGTGCCAGCAGTTTAGGGGGGAGAAGTACTGAAGCTTTCTTT.

Only a few counts were recorded for this clone. V usage is TRBV4-3 and J usage is TRBJ2-6; 7 nucleotides agree with TRBD1. V dropped 7 bases and J dropped 4; count of bases not matched to a gene: 13. CDR1 is LGHNA, CDR2 YSLEER, per germline. CDR3 length equals 17 residues. Written as DNA, the CDR3 is TGCGCCAGCACCCCATCGGCAGGGGGTACCGGGGCCAACGTCCTGACTTTC. Protein: CASTPSAGGTGANVLTF.

The V and J genes are TRBV30 and TRBJ1-1, with D hard to call. Looked up from germline, CDR1 is GTSNPN and CDR2 is SVGIG (reference sequence). This CDR3 contains 12 residues. V was cut by 5 bases and J by 4 bases, with 11 bases left in between. The CDR3 sequence: CAWLGGVTEAFF. The CDR3 DNA reads TGTGCCTGGTTGGGAGGTGTCACTGAAGCTTTCTTT.

This clone was seen a handful of times. The chain couples TRBV4-2 to TRBJ2-1; possible D gene TRBD2, 6 bases. Germline V gene data show CDR1 as LGHNA and CDR2 as YNFKEQ. With 4 bases removed from V and 0 bases from J, the gap between germline ends came to 13 bases. The CDR3 is 16 residues long. The CDR3 sequence is CASSPAGTGSYNEQFF. CDR3 coding DNA: TGTGCCAGCAGCCCAGCTGGGACTGGCTCCTACAATGAGCAGTTCTTC.

The J gene is TRBJ2-7, the V gene TRBV7-9, with TRBD2 identical over 7 bases. CDR1 SEHNR and CDR2 FQNEAQ come from the germline V gene (reference sequence). J was trimmed by 0 bases and V by 5 bases; bases with no gene match: 13. The CDR3 consists of 17 residues. The CDR3 here is CASSPPTGRSGSYEQYF. The CDR3 DNA reads TGTGCCAGCAGCCCCCCTACCGGGAGGAGTGGCTCCTACGAGCAGTACTTC.

This rearrangement joins TRBV19 to TRBJ2-1; 10 bases match TRBD2. Trimming at V came to 2 bases and at J to 4 bases, leaving 8 bases not matched to a gene. The CDR3 sequence is 17 residues long. Germline V lookup: CDR1 LNHDA, CDR2 SQIVND (reference sequence). As DNA, the CDR3 is TGTGCCAGTAGTATAAGGGCTAGCGGGAGTTCTTACAATGAGCAGTTCTTC. It specifies CASSIRASGSSYNEQFF.

The chain combines TRBV4-3 with TRBJ2-7; D is ambiguous. Per the germline V gene, CDR1 is LGHNA and CDR2 is YSLEER. The CDR3 extends over 15 amino acids. V was trimmed by 0 bases and J by 7 bases, leaving 16 bases between them. CDR3 DNA: TGCGCCAGCAGCCAAGAGCGGAATTACCGTAGGGAGCAGTACTTC. This translates into CASSQERNYRREQYF.

J is TRBJ2-1 and V is TRBV14, with TRBD2 matching over 7 bases. CDR3 length: 16 residues. CDR1 is SGHDN, CDR2 FVKESK, per germline. With V trimmed by 5 bases and J by 4 bases, 11 bases remained unmatched. The CDR3 coding sequence is TGTGCCAGCAGCTGGGAGCCTAGCGGAGTTTACAATGAGCAGTTCTTC. It specifies CASSWEPSGVYNEQFF.

This chain connects TRBV5-8 to TRBJ1-2; 9 positions agree with TRBD1. CDR1 and CDR2 from the germline V gene are SGHTS and YDEGEE. V shed 1 base and J 8 bases; nucleotides not matched to a gene: 12. This CDR3 region has 16 residues. Here the CDR3 DNA reads TGTGCCAGCAGCTTGATTTCGGGACAGGGACTCTTGGGCTACACCTTC. The encoded protein is CASSLISGQGLLGYTF.

This clone was seen only a few times. V usage is TRBV5-1 and J usage is TRBJ2-3; 10 bases match TRBD2. CDR1 is SGHRS and CDR2 is YFSETQ in the germline V gene. J lost 4 bases, V lost 2 bases, and 7 bases had no gene match. The CDR3 has 16 residues. The CDR3 loop reads CASSLVASGSADTQYF. The CDR3 region has the DNA TGCGCCAGCAGCTTAGTAGCTAGCGGGAGTGCAGATACGCAGTATTTT.

The rearrangement links TRBV7-2 to TRBJ2-5, with 8 bases matching TRBD1. The CDR3 spans 15 residues. Trimming at V came to 5 bases and at J to 11 bases, leaving 16 bases not matched to a gene. Per germline, CDR1 SGHTA and CDR2 FQGNSA. CDR3 region: CASSPRGPGGFEQYF. CDR3 in DNA: TGTGCCAGCAGCCCAAGAGGGCCAGGGGGCTTTGAGCAGTACTTC.

This clone was found once. The chain uses TRBV28 and TRBJ2-1, with D tentatively TRBD2 (6 bases). V lost 3 bases to trimming and J lost 6 bases, with 12 bases between them. The germline gives CDR1 MDHEN, CDR2 SYDVKM. The CDR3 covers 14 residues. CDR3 DNA sequence: TGTGCCAGCAGTTTCGGGGGTAGCTCCAATGAGCAGTTCTTC. Its translation: CASSFGGSSNEQFF.

This sequence joins TRBV11-2 and TRBJ1-2, with D perhaps TRBD1 (6 bases). Germline assignment: CDR1 SGHAT and CDR2 FQNNGV. This CDR3 is built from 15 residues. V lost 3 bases to trimming and J lost 3 bases, with 14 bases between them. CDR3 sequence reads: CASSLEWDNHYGYTF. CDR3 nucleotides: TGTGCCAGCAGCTTGGAATGGGACAACCACTATGGCTACACCTTC.

The chain carries TRBV11-3 and TRBJ2-7; D remains ambiguous. V lost 1 base and J lost 1, with 8 bases in between. This CDR3 comprises 14 residues. Per the germline V gene, CDR1 is SGHNT and CDR2 is YENEEA. The CDR3 DNA sequence: TGTGCCAGCAGCTTAGGCCAGAAGTCCTACGAGCAGTACTTC. Protein sequence: CASSLGQKSYEQYF.

Note on this clone: One junction end disagrees with the germline gene, perhaps due to a read error. The CDR3 loop reads CASGSGLAGQEAQYF. Written as DNA, the CDR3 is TGTGCTAGTGGCAGTGGACTAGCGGGACAAGAGGCCCAGTACTTC. The chain is built from TRBV12-5 and TRBJ2-5; TRBD2 agrees at 12 bases. Germline V gene sequence: CDR1 LGHNT, CDR2 FRNRAP. This CDR3 is built from 15 residues.

The chain recombines TRBV30 with TRBJ2-7, with 14 bases identical to TRBD2. Germline loops: CDR1 GTSNPN, CDR2 SVGIG (reference sequence). V lost 2 bases and J lost 6; bases outside the gene matches: 12. The CDR3 totals 17 residues. The CDR3 DNA reads TGTGCCTGGAGTTCCCCCGGACTAGCGGGAGGATTAGGCGAGCAGTACTTC. This translates into CAWSSPGLAGGLGEQYF.

The J gene is TRBJ1-3, the V gene TRBV7-2; D gene unclear. V was clipped by 1 base and J by 4 bases, with 11 bases between them. Germline values: CDR1 SGHTA, CDR2 FQGNSA. This CDR3 is 15 amino acids long. This CDR3 reads CASSLVHNQGNTIYF. The CDR3 coding sequence is TGTGCCAGCAGCTTAGTACACAACCAAGGAAACACCATATATTTT.

The J gene is TRBJ2-7, the V gene TRBV6-5, with D perhaps TRBD2 (5 bases). The CDR3 loop spans 15 amino acids. CDR1 MNHEY and CDR2 SVGAGI come from the germline V gene. Deletions cut 6 bases from V and 2 bases from J, with 17 bases between. The CDR3: CASRKEAQRAYEQYF. Written as DNA, the CDR3 is TGTGCCAGCAGAAAGGAGGCCCAAAGGGCCTACGAGCAGTACTTC.

This rearrangement joins TRBV7-3 to TRBJ2-3, with D possibly matching TRBD1 (5 bases). This CDR3 is built from 16 residues. Trimming shortened V by 2 bases and J by 3 bases, and 15 bases separated the two germline ends. Germline CDR1 SGHTA, CDR2 FQGTGA. The CDR3 region has the DNA TGTGCCAGCAGCTTACATTTGGGGCCCAGAACAGATACGCAGTATTTT. Encoded protein: CASSLHLGPRTDTQYF.

The chain recombines TRBV5-4 with TRBJ2-5; maybe TRBD2 (5 bases). The germline V gene encodes CDR1 SGHNT and CDR2 YYREEE (reference sequence). V shed 3 bases and J shed 0 bases, with 15 bases lying between them. The CDR3 extends over 16 amino acids. The CDR3 spells CASSSSGVAYQETQYF. Here the CDR3 DNA reads TGTGCCAGCAGCTCCTCCGGGGTGGCCTACCAAGAGACCCAGTACTTC.

The chain carries TRBV9 and TRBJ1-2; weak D call: TRBD1 (6 bases). This CDR3 is built from 12 residues. Germline CDR1 is SGDLS and CDR2 is YYNGEE. The V end was cut by 4 bases, the J end by 6 bases, with 10 bases between. Here the CDR3 DNA reads TGTGCCAGCAGCCTCGGACAGAATGGCTACACCTTC. The encoded protein is CASSLGQNGYTF.

This chain uses TRBV18 with TRBJ2-5, with D possibly TRBD1 on 6 matching bases. V was cut by 6 bases and J by 3 bases, with 14 bases left in between. The CDR3 is 14 amino acids. Germline CDR1 KGHSH, CDR2 LQKENI. This chain's CDR3 is CASSHGTSKETQYF. The CDR3 DNA is TGTGCCAGCTCCCACGGGACATCCAAAGAGACCCAGTACTTC.

This chain links TRBV9 with TRBJ2-3; 7 bases line up with TRBD2. This CDR3 has 14 residues. Unmatched junction bases numbered 3, after V lost 3 bases and J lost 2 bases. Germline values: CDR1 SGDLS, CDR2 YYNGEE. The CDR3 DNA is TGTGCCAGCAGCGGGGAGGGTTTCACAGATACGCAGTATTTT. This translates into CASSGEGFTDTQYF.